Sequencing of this T cell receptor (beta chain) was carried out in a study of cytomegalovirus exposure and HLA in healthy donors. General study points: The authors reported that TCR beta sequences could predict HLA-A and HLA-B alleles. These predictions were accurate for most subjects in the first cohort.

Use of 60 Vbeta and 13 Jbeta primers characterized the PCR. Sequenced by immunoSEQ multiplex PCR; TCRdb stores in-frame clones only, minus some. This sample has over 150,000 clones, with about 76% found just once. The CDR3 consists of 16 residues. V lost 3 bases, J lost 0 bases, and 15 bases lay in between. The V gene's germline CDR1 is MDHEN and CDR2 SYDVKM. In its sample, this clone was seen a few times. Its matching antigen is unknown. The V and J genes are TRBV28 and TRBJ2-7, with D possibly being TRBD2 (5 bases). The sample consisted of PBMCs. The receptor's source is a man aged 30 to 39 in good health and CMV-seropositive. CDR3: CASSFLPAETSYEQYF. The CDR3 DNA reads TGTGCCAGCAGTTTCCTGCCAGCGGAGACCTCCTACGAGCAGTACTTC.